These 5 T cell receptor beta chains came from one sample sequenced in a study of blood T cell repertoires in COVID-19. Method: immunoSEQ multiplex PCR; TCRdb's copy keeps in-frame clones and lacks some. The sample gives more than 110,000 clones, approximately 84% of which show up once; under 5.5% is in the top ten. Sequenced sample: PBMCs or T cells enriched from blood (not recorded which). These receptors all come from a man aged 40-49 years with acute COVID-19.

The V and J genes are TRBV6-5 and TRBJ2-7; D is ambiguous. Germline CDR1 MNHEY, CDR2 SVGAGI. V shed 7 bases and J shed 2 bases, with 12 bases lying between them. This CDR3 contains 13 residues. The CDR3 sequence: CASIPLGAYEQYF. CDR3 coding DNA: TGTGCCAGCATCCCCCTTGGAGCCTACGAGCAGTACTTC.

This chain uses TRBV2 with TRBJ2-1, with D possibly being TRBD2 (7 bases). This CDR3 has 14 residues. The V and J ends lost 6 bases and 6 bases respectively, with 15 bases between them. Germline lookup yields CDR1 SNHLY and CDR2 FYNNEI. The CDR3 DNA reads as TGTGCCAGCAGGGGCCCAGGGGAGGGCAATGAGCAGTTCTTC. This translates into CASRGPGEGNEQFF.

The J gene is TRBJ2-7, the V gene TRBV19, with D perhaps TRBD2 (5 bases). The CDR3 extends over 13 amino acids. Germline V gene data show CDR1 as LNHDA and CDR2 as SQIVND (reference sequence). The germline V and J ends were trimmed by 3 bases and 3 bases, with 9 bases remaining between them. In nucleotides, the CDR3 is TGTGCCAGTAGTATCTACGGGGACTACGAGCAGTACTTC. Translating it yields CASSIYGDYEQYF.

This clone was counted a single time. The V call is TRBV20-1, the J call TRBJ2-1, with 9 nucleotides matching TRBD1. Germline lookup yields CDR1 DFQATT and CDR2 SNEGSKA (reference sequence). The CDR3 is made up of 14 amino acids. V lost 3 bases to trimming and J lost 4 bases; unmatched junction nucleotides: 4. The CDR3 protein is CSASEDRGYNEQFF. The CDR3 region has the DNA TGCAGTGCTAGTGAGGACAGGGGATACAATGAGCAGTTCTTC.

This chain joins TRBV24-1 and TRBJ2-7, with 8 bases that match TRBD1. The germline gives CDR1 KGHDR, CDR2 SFDVKD. This CDR3 contains 13 residues. V shed 9 bases and J 4 bases; nucleotides not matched to a gene: 7. In DNA form, the CDR3 reads TGTGCCACCCAGGACAGGGCCCATTACGAGCAGTACTTC. The encoded protein is CATQDRAHYEQYF.